This T cell receptor beta chain was observed in a study of technical replicates of blood from four donors. The CDR3 has 15 residues. Between the trimmed V and J ends, which lost 1 base and 1 base, there was a span of 10 bases. The germline V gene encodes CDR1 MGHRA and CDR2 YSYEKL. The data were produced by immunoSEQ multiplex PCR, yet TCRdb's version contains in-frame clones alone and is incomplete. The sample lists 95,000 to 100,000 clones, over 95% occurring once. This clone showed up just a few times. The sample was T cells isolated from PBMCs. The V and J genes are TRBV4-1 and TRBJ1-1; D is unresolved. The origin of this receptor is a human donor in good health. As DNA, the CDR3 is TGCGCCAGCAGCCAAGGCGGGAGGGAGAACACTGAAGCTTTCTTT. It translates to CASSQGGRENTEAFF.